The 3 T cell receptor beta chains below all came from one sample that was sequenced in a study of neurological immune-mediated disorders. Time point in this sample: longitudinal time-point 2. TCRdb reanalysed the 5' RACE reads using MiXCR and keeps one entry per CDR3 protein. The sample shows some 60,000 distinct CDR3 sequences, about 8.9% of them seen only once. Sequences were obtained from PBMCs. The source of these receptors is a man aged 30 to 39 in good health.

This clonotype was counted ten times or more. The chain links TRBV28 to TRBJ1-2; 9 nucleotides line up with TRBD1. Trimming at V came to 4 bases and at J to 8 bases, leaving 5 bases not matched to a gene. Germline-derived CDR1 and CDR2 are MDHEN and SYDVKM. The CDR3 is 13 residues long. CDR3 coding DNA: TGTGCCAGCAGTTCACAGGGGGCGGGCGGCTACACCTTC. This sequence encodes CASSSQGAGGYTF.

At least ten counts were recorded for this clonotype. This chain uses TRBV5-1 with TRBJ2-7; D gene uncertain. V lost 2 bases and J lost 1, with 7 bases in between. Germline CDR1 is SGHRS and CDR2 is YFSETQ. CDR3 length: 13 residues. CDR3 residues: CASSFPSSYEQYF. CDR3 coding DNA: TGCGCCAGCAGCTTTCCAAGTTCCTACGAGCAGTACTTC. Variable domain in full (rest from reference TRBV5-1 and TRBJ2-7): KAGVTQTPRYLIKTRGQQVTLSCSPISGHRSVSWYQQTPGQGLQFLFEYFSETQRNKGNFPGRFSGRQFSNSRSEMNVSTLELGDSALYLCASSFPSSYEQYFGPGTRLTVT.

In this sample, this clonotype turned up many times. The chain joins TRBV7-2 to TRBJ1-5, with 11 bases matching TRBD1. Germline values: CDR1 SGHTA, CDR2 FQGNSA. Unmatched junction bases numbered 7, after V lost 4 bases and J lost 5 bases. The CDR3 has 16 residues. The CDR3, as DNA: TGTGCCAGCAGCTGGAGGGACAGGGGGAAGGATCAGCCCCAGCATTTT. Protein: CASSWRDRGKDQPQHF.